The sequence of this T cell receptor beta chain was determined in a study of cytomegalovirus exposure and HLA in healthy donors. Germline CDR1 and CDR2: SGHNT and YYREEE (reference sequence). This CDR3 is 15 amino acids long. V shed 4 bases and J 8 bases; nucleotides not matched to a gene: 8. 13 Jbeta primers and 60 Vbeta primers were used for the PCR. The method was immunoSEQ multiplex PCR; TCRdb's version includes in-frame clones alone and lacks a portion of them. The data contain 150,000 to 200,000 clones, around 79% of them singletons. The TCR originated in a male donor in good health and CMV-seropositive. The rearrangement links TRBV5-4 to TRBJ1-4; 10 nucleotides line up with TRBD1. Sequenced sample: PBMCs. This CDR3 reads CASSPKGQGSEKLFF. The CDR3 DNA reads TGTGCCAGCAGCCCCAAGGGACAGGGGTCGGAAAAACTGTTTTTT.